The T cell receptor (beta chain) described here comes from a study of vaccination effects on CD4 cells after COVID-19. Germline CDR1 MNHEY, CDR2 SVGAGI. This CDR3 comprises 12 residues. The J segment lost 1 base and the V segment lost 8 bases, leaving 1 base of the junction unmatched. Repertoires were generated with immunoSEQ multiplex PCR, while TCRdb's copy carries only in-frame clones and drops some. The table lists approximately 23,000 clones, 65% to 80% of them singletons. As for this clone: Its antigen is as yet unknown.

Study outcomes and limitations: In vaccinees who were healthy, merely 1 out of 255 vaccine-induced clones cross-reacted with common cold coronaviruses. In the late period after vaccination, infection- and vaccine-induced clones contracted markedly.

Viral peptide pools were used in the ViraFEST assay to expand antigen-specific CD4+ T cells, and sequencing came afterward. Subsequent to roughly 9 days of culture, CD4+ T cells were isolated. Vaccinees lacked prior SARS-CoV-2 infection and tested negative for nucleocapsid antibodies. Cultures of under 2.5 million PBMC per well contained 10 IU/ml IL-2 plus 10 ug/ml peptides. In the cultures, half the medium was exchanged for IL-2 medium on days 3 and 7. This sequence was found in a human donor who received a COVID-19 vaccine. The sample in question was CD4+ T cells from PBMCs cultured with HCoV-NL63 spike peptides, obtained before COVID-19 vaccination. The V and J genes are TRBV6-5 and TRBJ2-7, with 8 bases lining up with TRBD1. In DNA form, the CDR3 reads TGTGCCAGCGGACAGGGATCCTACGAGCAGTACTTC. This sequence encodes CASGQGSYEQYF.